This TCR beta chain was profiled in a study of PD-L1 blockade in urothelial cancer. Overall study context: Blood was tested 3 weeks (second dose) and 6 weeks into treatment.

The CDR3 is 17 residues long. The J segment lost 4 bases and the V segment lost 4 bases, leaving 7 bases of the junction unmatched. Germline V CDR1 and CDR2: SGDLS, YYNGEE. On this clone: Its antigen is not known.

The method was immunoSEQ multiplex PCR; TCRdb's version includes in-frame clones alone and lacks a portion of them. The data hold around 70,000 clones, with roughly 84% observed a single time. Individual patients had between 1 and 8 samples, taken pretreatment and on-treatment. Broader study findings: Below-median pretreatment blood TCR clonality was a predictor of better survival. Tumor-linked clones in blood grew more by 3 weeks in durable-benefit patients.

Material: PBMCs, obtained around atezolizumab (anti-PD-L1) treatment. The clonotype was recovered from a man in his 70s with urothelial cancer. The gene calls are TRBV9 and TRBJ2-3; 15 nucleotides match TRBD2. CDR3 sequence reads: CASSSGLAGGMSDTQYF. CDR3 sequence (DNA): TGTGCCAGCAGCTCGGGACTAGCGGGAGGTATGTCAGATACGCAGTATTTT.